This T cell receptor (beta chain) is drawn from a study of control samples from healthy donors and cancer patients. TCRdb's copy holds only in-frame clones and misses some; the assay was immunoSEQ multiplex PCR. The sample holds around 120,000 clones, around 89% seen once. The receptor's source is a woman in her seventies in good health. Sequencing was done on a sample of blood.

The CDR3, as DNA: TGTGCCAGCAGTGACTCGATAGGGGTCTCCTATAATTCACCCCTCCACTTT. It translates to CASSDSIGVSYNSPLHF. The chain uses TRBV6-4 and TRBJ1-6; a possible D gene is TRBD1 (5 bases). Per the germline V gene, CDR1 is MRHNA and CDR2 is SNTAGT. The CDR3 is made up of 17 amino acids. The ends were cut back, 0 bases at V and 0 bases at J, with 9 bases in the middle.